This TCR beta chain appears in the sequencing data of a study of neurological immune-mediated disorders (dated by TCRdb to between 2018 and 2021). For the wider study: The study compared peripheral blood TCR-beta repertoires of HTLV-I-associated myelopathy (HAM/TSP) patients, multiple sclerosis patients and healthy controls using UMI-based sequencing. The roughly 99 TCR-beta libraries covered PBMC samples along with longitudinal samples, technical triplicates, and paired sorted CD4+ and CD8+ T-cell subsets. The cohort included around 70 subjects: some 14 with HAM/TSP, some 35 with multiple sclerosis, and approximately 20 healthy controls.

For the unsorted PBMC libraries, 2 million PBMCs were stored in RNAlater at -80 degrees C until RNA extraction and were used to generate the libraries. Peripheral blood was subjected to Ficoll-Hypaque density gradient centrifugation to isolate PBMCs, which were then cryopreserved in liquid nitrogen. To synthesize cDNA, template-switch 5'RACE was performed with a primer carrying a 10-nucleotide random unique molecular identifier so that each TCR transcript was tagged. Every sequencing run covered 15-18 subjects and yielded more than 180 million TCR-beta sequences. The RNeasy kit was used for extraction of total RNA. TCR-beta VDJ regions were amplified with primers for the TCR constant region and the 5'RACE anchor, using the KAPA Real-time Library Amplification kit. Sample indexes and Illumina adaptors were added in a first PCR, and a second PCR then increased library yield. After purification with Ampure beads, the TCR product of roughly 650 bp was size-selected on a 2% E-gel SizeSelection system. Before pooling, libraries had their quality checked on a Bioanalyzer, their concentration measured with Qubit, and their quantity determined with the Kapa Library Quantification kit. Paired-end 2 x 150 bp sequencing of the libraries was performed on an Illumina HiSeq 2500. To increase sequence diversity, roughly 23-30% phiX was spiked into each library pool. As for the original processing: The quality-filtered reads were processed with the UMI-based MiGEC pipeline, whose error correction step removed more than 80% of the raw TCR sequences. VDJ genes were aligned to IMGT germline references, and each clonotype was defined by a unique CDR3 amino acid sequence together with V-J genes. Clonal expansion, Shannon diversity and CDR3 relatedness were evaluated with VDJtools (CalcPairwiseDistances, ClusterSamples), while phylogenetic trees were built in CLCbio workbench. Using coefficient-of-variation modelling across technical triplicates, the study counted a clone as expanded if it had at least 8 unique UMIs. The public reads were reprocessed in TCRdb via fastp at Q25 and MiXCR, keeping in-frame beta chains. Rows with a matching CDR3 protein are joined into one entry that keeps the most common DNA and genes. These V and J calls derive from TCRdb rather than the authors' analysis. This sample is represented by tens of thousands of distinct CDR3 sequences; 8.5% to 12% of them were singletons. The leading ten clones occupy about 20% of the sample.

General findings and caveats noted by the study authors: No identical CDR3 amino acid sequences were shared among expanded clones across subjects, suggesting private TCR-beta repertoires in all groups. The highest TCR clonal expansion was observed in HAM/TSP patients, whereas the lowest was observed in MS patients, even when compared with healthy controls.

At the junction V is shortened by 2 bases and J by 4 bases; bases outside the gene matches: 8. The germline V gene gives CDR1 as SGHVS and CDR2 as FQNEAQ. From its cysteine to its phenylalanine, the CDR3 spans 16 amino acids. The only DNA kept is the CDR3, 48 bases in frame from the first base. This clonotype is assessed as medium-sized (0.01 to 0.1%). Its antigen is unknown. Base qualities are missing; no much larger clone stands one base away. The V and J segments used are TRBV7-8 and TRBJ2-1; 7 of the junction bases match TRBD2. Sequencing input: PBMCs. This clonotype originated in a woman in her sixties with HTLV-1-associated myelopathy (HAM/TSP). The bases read TGTGCCAGCAGCTTATTGCGGGGGATATTGTACAATGAGCAGTTCTTC. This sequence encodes CASSLLRGILYNEQFF. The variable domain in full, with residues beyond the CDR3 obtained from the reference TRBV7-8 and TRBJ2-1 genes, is GAGVSQSPRYKVAKRGQDVALRCDPISGHVSLFWYQQALGQGPEFLTYFQNEAQLDKSGLPSDRFFAERPEGSVSTLKIQRTQQEDSAVYLCASSLLRGILYNEQFFGPGTRLTVL.